The 24 T cell receptor beta chains given below trace back to one sample, sequenced in a study of blood T cell repertoires in COVID-19. The repertoire was sequenced with immunoSEQ multiplex PCR; TCRdb's copy has only in-frame clones and lacks some. Of around 230,000 clones listed, roughly 77% are singletons. The sample comprised PBMCs or T cells enriched from blood (not recorded which). The receptors shown here come from a man between 35 and 55 years old who had recovered from COVID-19.

The chain uses TRBV19 and TRBJ2-6, with TRBD1 as a possible D gene (6 bases). Germline V lookup: CDR1 LNHDA, CDR2 SQIVND (reference sequence). The V end was cut by 6 bases, the J end by 0 bases, with 6 bases between. The length of the CDR3 is 14 residues. CDR3 region: CASRQGSGANVLTF. In DNA form, the CDR3 reads TGTGCCAGTAGACAGGGCTCTGGGGCCAACGTCCTGACTTTC. The full variable domain, completed using reference TRBV19 and TRBJ2-6, is DGGITQSPKYLFRKEGQNVTLSCEQNLNHDAMYWYRQDPGQGLRLIYYSQIVNDFQKGDIAEGYSVSREKKESFPLTVTSAQKNPTAFYLCASRQGSGANVLTFGAGSRLTVL.

The V and J genes are TRBV5-1 and TRBJ1-1; no definite D call. The CDR3 consists of 14 residues. Germline CDR1 is SGHRS and CDR2 is YFSETQ. Trimming took 0 bases from V and 6 from J, leaving 12 bases between them. In DNA form, the CDR3 reads TGCGCCAGCAGCTTGGCCATCGGTTACGCTGAAGCTTTCTTT. This translates into CASSLAIGYAEAFF.

The V call is TRBV18, the J call TRBJ1-6, with D possibly being TRBD1 (6 bases). The germline V and J ends were trimmed by 3 bases and 8 bases, with 11 bases remaining between them. This CDR3 has 14 residues. Germline CDR1 KGHSH, CDR2 LQKENI. The CDR3 DNA is TGTGCCAGCTCACCCCAACAGGGTGATTCACCCCTCCACTTT. It specifies CASSPQQGDSPLHF.

The chain uses TRBV12-3 or TRBV12-4 and TRBJ1-5; TRBD1 might be the D (5 bases). This CDR3 contains 11 residues. Trimming took off 6 bases at V and 11 bases at J, with 11 bases between the two ends. CDR3: CASRDRGAQHF. The CDR3 nucleotides are TGTGCCAGCAGGGACCGGGGGGCCCAGCATTTT.

The J gene is TRBJ1-1, the V gene TRBV20-1; D is uncertain. The germline gives CDR1 DFQATT, CDR2 SNEGSKA (reference sequence). The ends were cut back, 3 bases at V and 9 bases at J, with 14 bases in the middle. The CDR3 runs to 12 residues. Here the CDR3 DNA reads TGCAGTGCTAGTCAGATCATAACTAAAGCTTTCTTT. It translates to CSASQIITKAFF.

The rearrangement links TRBV5-1 to TRBJ1-5; 9 bases line up with TRBD1. The CDR3 is 14 residues long. Germline V gives CDR1 SGHRS, CDR2 YFSETQ. The J segment lost 5 bases and the V segment lost 4 bases, leaving 4 bases of the junction unmatched. Here the CDR3 reads CASSPGQGHQPQHF. The CDR3 nucleotides are TGCGCCAGCAGCCCGGGACAGGGTCATCAGCCCCAGCATTTT.

This clone was counted a single time. This chain joins TRBV30 and TRBJ2-4; the D is unclear. V was trimmed by 3 bases and J by 9 bases, leaving 12 bases between them. The CDR3 has 12 amino acids. The germline V gene has CDR1 GTSNPN and CDR2 SVGIG (reference sequence). The CDR3 DNA sequence: TGTGCCTGGAGCGAGACATCGCGCATTCAGTACTTC. Encoded protein: CAWSETSRIQYF.

This CDR3 is CASSERTDYNSPLHF. The CDR3 nucleotides read TGTGCCAGCAGCGAGCGGACGGACTATAATTCACCCCTCCACTTT. The J gene is TRBJ1-6, the V gene TRBV11-2; no clear D. The V gene's germline CDR1 is SGHAT and CDR2 FQNNGV. The CDR3 contains 15 residues. V was pared by 5 bases and J by 3 bases, with 11 bases between.

The chain carries TRBV18 and TRBJ2-1; 7 positions match TRBD2. Germline CDR1 is KGHSH and CDR2 is LQKENI. This CDR3 contains 14 residues. The junction had 7 bases not matched to a gene; V was cut back by 6 bases and J by 5 bases. CDR3 coding DNA: TGTGCCAGCTCTCGCGGACTAGTAGACAATGAGCAGTTCTTC. It specifies CASSRGLVDNEQFF.

This chain connects TRBV6-5 to TRBJ2-6, with D uncertain. The V gene's germline CDR1 is MNHEY and CDR2 SVGAGI. The CDR3 has 14 residues. Trimming cost V 6 bases and J 4 bases, with 10 bases left between them. The chain's CDR3 is CASRASLGANVLTF. The CDR3 nucleotides are TGTGCCAGCAGGGCCTCACTAGGGGCCAACGTCCTGACTTTC.

Only one count was recorded for this clone. The chain has TRBV29-1 and TRBJ2-1; TRBD2 agrees at 11 bases. The V segment lost 5 bases and the J segment 9 bases; nucleotides outside the gene matches: 12. Looked up from germline, CDR1 is SQVTM and CDR2 is ANQGSEA. This CDR3 region has 15 residues. CDR3 bases: TGCAGCGTTTCAGCCTTCGGGACTAGCGGCGGTGAGCAGTTCTTC. Protein product: CSVSAFGTSGGEQFF.

J is TRBJ2-7 and V is TRBV19; 7 bases are a match to TRBD1. Germline CDR1 LNHDA, CDR2 SQIVND (reference sequence). With V trimmed by 3 bases and J by 4 bases, 0 bases remained unmatched. The CDR3 extends over 12 amino acids. CDR3 sequence: CASSMGQYEQYF. For the CDR3, the DNA is TGTGCCAGTAGTATGGGACAGTACGAGCAGTACTTC.

The genes are TRBV11-2 and TRBJ2-7, with D uncertain. Germline V gene sequence: CDR1 SGHAT, CDR2 FQNNGV. Trimming stripped 2 bases from V and 3 bases from J, with 2 bases between. This CDR3 is 11 amino acids long. For the CDR3, the DNA is TGTGCCAGCAGCTTACACTACGAGCAGTACTTC. Translated: CASSLHYEQYF.

Here the CDR3 reads CAISEEGRETQYF. The CDR3, as DNA: TGTGCCATCAGTGAGGAGGGTAGGGAGACCCAGTACTTC. This chain uses TRBV10-3 with TRBJ2-5; the D gene is possibly TRBD2 (5 bases). The CDR3 runs 13 residues. Germline CDR1 is ENHRY and CDR2 is SYGVKD. Trimming stripped 2 bases from V and 5 bases from J, with 9 bases between.

J is TRBJ2-2 and V is TRBV19; D might be TRBD2 (7 bases). The germline V and J ends were trimmed by 7 bases and 5 bases, with 17 bases remaining between them. The CDR3 loop spans 15 amino acids. Germline V lookup: CDR1 LNHDA, CDR2 SQIVND (reference sequence). The CDR3 region has the DNA TGTGCCAGTAAAGTACAGGGAGGGATTACCGGGGAGCTGTTTTTT. Amino acid sequence: CASKVQGGITGELFF.

This chain joins TRBV19 and TRBJ2-7; maybe TRBD2 (6 bases). The V gene's germline CDR1 is LNHDA and CDR2 SQIVND (reference sequence). The germline V and J ends were trimmed by 1 base and 4 bases, with 14 bases remaining between them. The length of the CDR3 is 15 residues. As DNA, the CDR3 is TGTGCCAGTAGTATAGGTCGGGGGATCCGTTACGAGCAGTACTTC. This gives the protein CASSIGRGIRYEQYF.

This chain joins TRBV7-9 and TRBJ1-4, with unresolved D. V was shortened by 1 base and J by 4 bases, with 13 bases between the two germline ends. Per the germline V gene, CDR1 is SEHNR and CDR2 is FQNEAQ (reference sequence). The CDR3 sequence is 16 residues long. CDR3 DNA: TGTGCCAGCAGCTTAGAGAATAGAAAAAGTAATGAAAAACTGTTTTTT. Translated, it gives CASSLENRKSNEKLFF.

V usage is TRBV12-5 and J usage is TRBJ2-5, with D perhaps matching TRBD2 (5 bases). Per the germline V gene, CDR1 is LGHNT and CDR2 is FRNRAP. V lost 1 base and J 6 bases, leaving 12 bases between the germline ends. This CDR3 contains 14 residues. For the CDR3, the DNA is TGTGCTAGTGGTTTGGACCGGGGAAGGAAGACCCAGTACTTC. This translates into CASGLDRGRKTQYF. The variable domain in full, completed from reference TRBV12-5 and TRBJ2-5, reads DARVTQTPRHKVTEMGQEVTMRCQPILGHNTVFWYRQTMMQGLELLAYFRNRAPLDDSGMPKDRFSAEMPDATLATLKIQPSEPRDSAVYFCASGLDRGRKTQYFGPGTRLLVL.

This clone was recorded many times. This rearrangement joins TRBV5-1 to TRBJ2-7; 9 bases match TRBD1. Germline V gene data show CDR1 as SGHRS and CDR2 as YFSETQ. V lost 5 bases, J lost 0 bases, and 6 bases stayed unmatched. This CDR3 comprises 15 residues. This chain's CDR3 is CASSFQTGGSYEQYF. The CDR3 region has the DNA TGCGCCAGCAGTTTCCAGACAGGGGGCTCCTACGAGCAGTACTTC.

In this sample, this clone turned up a few times. This chain uses TRBV15 with TRBJ2-6, with 7 positions matching TRBD1. With V trimmed by 0 bases and J by 4 bases, 18 bases remained unmatched. CDR1 and CDR2 (germline): LNHNV, YYDKDF (reference sequence). This CDR3 region has 21 residues. The CDR3 spells CATSREWGRAGGAGGANVLTF. The CDR3 coding sequence is TGTGCCACCAGCAGAGAATGGGGGCGGGCAGGGGGTGCCGGAGGGGCCAACGTCCTGACTTTC.

V and J are TRBV19 and TRBJ2-5; 13 nucleotides line up with TRBD2. Germline V gives CDR1 LNHDA, CDR2 SQIVND (reference sequence). V lost 6 bases to trimming and J lost 2 bases; unmatched junction nucleotides: 3. The CDR3 is 15 amino acids. CDR3 in amino acids: CASRGTSGEQETQYF. CDR3 sequence (DNA): TGTGCCAGTAGGGGGACTAGCGGGGAACAAGAGACCCAGTACTTC.

V is TRBV19 and J is TRBJ1-1, with a possible D match to TRBD1 (6 bases). The CDR3 runs to 15 residues. The germline V and J ends were trimmed by 6 bases and 4 bases, with 18 bases remaining between them. Germline V gene lookup returns CDR1 LNHDA and CDR2 SQIVND (reference sequence). CDR3 sequence (DNA): TGTGCCAGTAGCAATCCCGATACAGGGTCCACTGAAGCTTTCTTT. Protein product: CASSNPDTGSTEAFF.

This clone was observed once. The J gene is TRBJ1-1, the V gene TRBV28; D gene ambiguous. The CDR3 is 15 amino acids. CDR1 and CDR2 (germline): MDHEN, SYDVKM. The V end lost 2 bases, the J end lost 1 base, and 11 bases lay between the germline ends. The CDR3 reads CASSLRPRGNTEAFF. CDR3 DNA: TGTGCCAGCAGTTTAAGGCCACGGGGGAACACTGAAGCTTTCTTT.

The genes are TRBV19 and TRBJ2-1, with 7 positions matching TRBD2. Unmatched junction bases numbered 5, after V lost 5 bases and J lost 10 bases. Germline V lookup: CDR1 LNHDA, CDR2 SQIVND (reference sequence). The CDR3 has 12 residues. The CDR3 protein is CASSPLGGEQFF. In DNA form, the CDR3 reads TGTGCCAGTAGTCCCTTGGGAGGGGAGCAGTTCTTC.